The 10 T cell receptor beta chains below were found in one sample sequenced in a study of T cells in Graves' hyperthyroidism and ophthalmopathy. Amplified TCR beta CDR3 regions came from RNA transcripts. A first-round RT-PCR of the TCR CDR3 used the HTBI primer set. TCRdb re-analysed the multiplex PCR reads in MiXCR, keeping a single row per CDR3 protein. The sample includes hundreds of thousands of distinct CDR3 sequences, around 21% of them seen just once. The specimen sequenced was blood. Receptors were obtained from a man younger than 45 with Graves' ophthalmopathy.

In this sample, this clonotype turned up a few times. The chain employs TRBV19 and TRBJ2-1; 7 nucleotides line up with TRBD1. V shed 3 bases, J shed 4 bases, and the junction held 6 bases outside the gene matches. The germline gives CDR1 LNHDA, CDR2 SQIVND (reference sequence). This CDR3 comprises 15 residues. The CDR3, as DNA: TGTGCCAGTAGTATGACAGGGCGGGCGTACAATGAGCAGTTCTTC. This sequence encodes CASSMTGRAYNEQFF.

With regard to this clonotype: This may stem from a read error, because a much larger clone lies one nucleotide away. The chain employs TRBV5-1 and TRBJ2-7, with D tentatively TRBD1 or TRBD2 (5 bases each). The CDR3 sequence is 15 residues long. The germline V gene encodes CDR1 SGHRS and CDR2 YFSETQ. CDR3 coding DNA: TGCGCCAGCAGCTTGGCCCGGGGACCCTCCTACGAGCATTACTTC. Translation: CASSLARGPSYEHYF.

The V gene is TRBV9, the J gene TRBJ1-1; no clear D. V lost 4 bases and J lost 1, with 11 bases in between. This CDR3 is built from 14 residues. In germline, CDR1 is SGDLS, CDR2 YYNGEE. CDR3 amino acids: CASSPPPSNTEAFF. In DNA form, the CDR3 reads TGTGCCAGCAGCCCCCCCCCGTCGAACACTGAAGCTTTCTTT.

This clonotype was seen many times. This sequence joins TRBV11-2 and TRBJ2-2, with a tentative D call TRBD1 (5 bases). V was pared by 3 bases and J by 6 bases, with 8 bases between. This CDR3 comprises 13 residues. Germline V gene lookup returns CDR1 SGHAT and CDR2 FQNNGV. The CDR3 nucleotides are TGTGCCAGCAGCTTCAGGGCCGCCGGGGAGCTGTTTTTT. It yields the protein CASSFRAAGELFF.

The chain links TRBV30 to TRBJ2-2; 7 nucleotides match TRBD2. The CDR3 covers 14 residues. After removal of 4 bases from V and 1 base from J, the junction contained 3 bases not matched to a gene. Germline CDR1 and CDR2: GTSNPN and SVGIG (reference sequence). The CDR3 DNA is TGTGCCTGGAATACGGGAGGGAACACCGGGGAGCTGTTTTTT. Protein product: CAWNTGGNTGELFF.

This clonotype was observed a handful of times. This rearrangement joins TRBV20-1 to TRBJ1-1; D gene ambiguous. Trimming took 6 bases from V and 8 from J, leaving 16 bases between them. CDR1 and CDR2 (germline): DFQATT, SNEGSKA (reference sequence). The length of the CDR3 is 12 residues. The CDR3 loop is CSATTQSSEAFF. In DNA form, the CDR3 reads TGCAGTGCAACAACTCAGTCTTCCGAAGCTTTCTTT.

This clonotype showed up many times. The CDR3 nucleotides read TGTGCCAGCAGCCAAGGCATCGGGCGCTACGAGCAGTACTTC. Its protein product is CASSQGIGRYEQYF. The chain couples TRBV3-1 to TRBJ2-7, with D unclear. This CDR3 has 14 amino acids. Trimming pared 1 base from V and 3 bases from J, leaving 10 bases between. CDR1 is LGHDT and CDR2 is YNNKEL in the germline V gene (reference sequence).

This clonotype was seen at least ten times. The J gene is TRBJ2-7, the V gene TRBV7-2; 11 nucleotides agree with TRBD2. CDR3 size: 16 residues. J was trimmed by 2 bases and V by 4 bases; bases with no gene match: 7. Germline V gene data show CDR1 as SGHTA and CDR2 as FQGNSA. In DNA, the CDR3 is TGTGCCAGCAGCTCCGGGTCGACTAGCGGGGCCTACGAGCAGTACTTC. Protein product: CASSSGSTSGAYEQYF.

The chain has TRBV12-3 or TRBV12-4 and TRBJ2-5; D possibly corresponds to TRBD2 (5 bases). There are 13 residues in the CDR3. Between the trimmed V and J ends, which lost 6 bases and 5 bases, there was a span of 13 bases. As DNA, the CDR3 is TGTGCCAGCAGGCGGGCTGGCGAGGAGACCCAGTACTTC. Translated: CASRRAGEETQYF.

This clonotype showed up many times. The genes are TRBV6-2 or TRBV6-3 and TRBJ2-2; TRBD2 matches 12 bases. Unmatched junction bases numbered 6, after V lost 5 bases and J lost 5 bases. The CDR3 has 16 residues. Germline V gene data show CDR1 as MNHEY and CDR2 as SVGEGT. The CDR3: CASSASGRAYTGELFF. CDR3 bases: TGTGCCAGCAGTGCTAGCGGGAGGGCCTATACCGGGGAGCTGTTTTTT.